The 8 T cell receptor beta chains reported below all come from one sample, sequenced in a study of cytomegalovirus exposure and HLA in healthy donors. Primers included in the PCR were 60 Vbeta and 13 Jbeta primers. Profiling relied on immunoSEQ multiplex PCR, and the TCRdb table lists in-frame clones only, not all of them. Found here are 110,000 to 150,000 clones, roughly three quarters of them singletons; the top ten hold about 4.1%. The material sequenced was PBMCs. These receptors were taken from a man aged 60 to 75 in good health and CMV-seronegative.

The chain combines TRBV30 with TRBJ1-1; TRBD1 aligns across 7 bases. Per germline, CDR1 GTSNPN and CDR2 SVGIG (reference sequence). V was clipped by 1 base and J by 5 bases; unmatched bases: 10. CDR3 length equals 15 residues. This CDR3 is CAWSGPDRFGTEAFF. The CDR3 DNA follows: TGTGCCTGGAGTGGCCCGGACAGGTTTGGGACTGAAGCTTTCTTT.

The chain carries TRBV18 and TRBJ1-2, with D perhaps TRBD1 (5 bases). Between the trimmed V and J ends, which lost 1 base and 3 bases, there was a span of 12 bases. Per germline, CDR1 KGHSH and CDR2 LQKENI. This CDR3 spans 15 amino acids. CDR3 protein: CASSPLEGLDYGYTF. CDR3 nucleotides: TGTGCCAGCTCACCACTGGAGGGGCTCGACTATGGCTACACCTTC.

The chain recombines TRBV9 with TRBJ2-5, with TRBD2 identical over 10 bases. The CDR3 spans 18 residues. Trimming at V came to 0 bases and at J to 3 bases, leaving 11 bases not matched to a gene. Germline V CDR1 and CDR2: SGDLS, YYNGEE. The CDR3 reads CASSVATRPSGGEETQYF. The DNA of the CDR3 is TGTGCCAGCAGCGTAGCTACCCGGCCGAGCGGGGGGGAAGAGACCCAGTACTTC.

This rearrangement joins TRBV28 to TRBJ2-1, with 9 bases matching TRBD1. This CDR3 spans 13 amino acids. The J segment lost 15 bases and the V segment lost 6 bases, leaving 12 bases of the junction unmatched. Germline CDR1 MDHEN, CDR2 SYDVKM. The CDR3 DNA is TGTGCCAGCAGCCCCGTCAGGGGACAGGGAACGTTCTTC. It encodes CASSPVRGQGTFF.

CDR3 nucleotides: TGTGCCAGTAGTAAATTCCGGGATGACGAGCAGTACTTC. Protein sequence: CASSKFRDDEQYF. V gene TRBV19 combines with J gene TRBJ2-7; tentative D call: TRBD2 (5 bases). CDR1 is LNHDA, CDR2 SQIVND, per germline (reference sequence). The CDR3 has 13 amino acids. The ends were cut back, 4 bases at V and 5 bases at J, with 12 bases in the middle.

This clone was seen more than once but under ten times. This rearrangement joins TRBV27 to TRBJ2-3, with 12 bases matching TRBD2. V lost 4 bases to trimming and J lost 2 bases; unmatched junction nucleotides: 4. This CDR3 has 16 residues. CDR1 MNHEY and CDR2 SMNVEV come from the germline V gene (reference sequence). CDR3 sequence: CASSWTSGANTDTQYF. The CDR3 DNA sequence: TGTGCCAGCAGTTGGACTAGCGGGGCGAACACAGATACGCAGTATTTT.

J is TRBJ2-3 and V is TRBV19; the match to TRBD2 covers 12 bases. The V segment lost 3 bases and the J segment 6 bases; nucleotides outside the gene matches: 10. There are 17 residues in the CDR3. Germline lookup yields CDR1 LNHDA and CDR2 SQIVND (reference sequence). DNA for the CDR3: TGTGCCAGTAGTATGGGACTAGCGGGTGTACCCCTTGATACGCAGTATTTT. Its protein product is CASSMGLAGVPLDTQYF.

The V gene is TRBV4-3, the J gene TRBJ2-1, with TRBD2 identical over 10 bases. The CDR3 is made up of 15 amino acids. CDR1 and CDR2 from the germline V gene are LGHNA and YSLEER. The J segment lost 8 bases and the V segment lost 3 bases, leaving 7 bases of the junction unmatched. The CDR3 reads CASSQSGRAEDEQFF. The DNA of the CDR3 is TGCGCCAGCAGCCAGAGCGGGAGGGCCGAGGATGAGCAGTTCTTC.